This TCR beta chain was observed in a study of blood T cell repertoires in COVID-19. Trimming at V came to 8 bases and at J to 4 bases, leaving 7 bases not matched to a gene. CDR1 is SGHTA and CDR2 is FQGTGA in the germline V gene. This CDR3 region has 14 residues. The method was immunoSEQ multiplex PCR; TCRdb's version includes in-frame clones alone and lacks a portion of them. The data contain approximately 130,000 clones, roughly 84% of them singletons. The V and J genes are TRBV7-3 and TRBJ2-1, with TRBD2 identical over 8 bases. The sequence was obtained from a man in his fifties or sixties with acute or convalescent COVID-19. The specimen sequenced was peripheral blood. CDR3 sequence: CASSRLAGYNEQFF. The CDR3 DNA sequence: TGTGCCAGCTCCCGGCTAGCGGGTTACAATGAGCAGTTCTTC.